Shown below are 4 T cell receptor beta chains from a single sample sequenced in a study of T cells after somatic rescue of genetic block (TCRdb year 2020). The library was obtained by the immunoSEQ multiplex PCR assay. Not all clones reach the TCRdb copy of this immuneACCESS table, which keeps in-frame sequences only. Checked studies attribute under half of the gap to unresolved V genes and leave the rest unexplained. The sample table lists around 64,000 clones, around 92% of them with a count of one. The top ten clonotypes cover around 2.8% of the sample. The sequencing sample was made of peripheral blood mononuclear cells (PBMCs). Receptors were obtained from a man aged 40-49 years.

CDR3 nucleotides: TGCGCCAGCAGCTTGTCACCCGGGACGATCTACGAGCAGTACTTC. Translation: CASSLSPGTIYEQYF. The gene calls are TRBV5-1 and TRBJ2-7; D assignment may be TRBD1 or TRBD2 (5 bases each). CDR1 and CDR2 from the germline V gene are SGHRS and YFSETQ. This CDR3 contains 15 residues. Trimming cost V 1 base and J 3 bases, with 14 bases left between them.

A note on this clone: The same CDR3 can be traced to other DNA sequences in this sample. The chain employs TRBV7-6 and TRBJ2-7; 7 bases fit TRBD1. Trimming cost V 4 bases and J 0 bases; bases outside gene matches: 3. The CDR3 is 14 residues long. Germline values: CDR1 SGHVS, CDR2 FNYEAQ. CDR3 DNA sequence: TGTGCCAGCAGCTCCCGGACAGGCTCCTACGAGCAGTACTTC. It codes for CASSSRTGSYEQYF. The full variable domain, its missing parts supplied by reference TRBV7-6 and TRBJ2-7, is GAGVSQSPRYKVTKRGQDVALRCDPISGHVSLYWYRQALGQGPEFLTYFNYEAQQDKSGLPNDRFSAERPEGSISTLTIQRTEQRDSAMYRCASSSRTGSYEQYFGPGTRLTVT.

This sequence joins TRBV2 and TRBJ2-3, with D unresolved. Germline CDR1 is SNHLY and CDR2 is FYNNEI. The V end was cut by 6 bases, the J end by 0 bases, with 16 bases between. This CDR3 region has 16 residues. The CDR3 nucleotides read TGTGCCAGCAGAACCCAAGGGCAAACTAGCACAGATACGCAGTATTTT. This gives the protein CASRTQGQTSTDTQYF.

The chain is built from TRBV2 and TRBJ1-2; tentative D call: TRBD1 (5 bases). The CDR3 has 15 amino acids. The V and J ends lost 8 bases and 8 bases respectively, with 24 bases between them. CDR1 SNHLY and CDR2 FYNNEI come from the germline V gene. The DNA of the CDR3 is TGTGCCAGCCGAGCAGAGCAGGGATATCCTAGGGGCTACACCTTC. This translates into CASRAEQGYPRGYTF.